The 5 T cell receptor beta chains reported below all come from one sample, sequenced in a study of metastatic and nonmetastatic thyroid tumors. TCRdb called clones again from the PCR reads with MiXCR. Of tens of thousands of clones in the sample, approximately 31% are singletons; the top ten hold about 16%. Ahead of thyroid surgery, no patient had received treatment of any kind. Input material: tumor tissue. These receptors were collected from a female donor with papillary thyroid cancer or a benign thyroid nodule (not recorded which). Some clones in this sample may be carry-over from other donors' samples.

The chain uses TRBV20-1 and TRBJ2-7, with TRBD2 matching over 13 bases. Per the germline V gene, CDR1 is DFQATT and CDR2 is SNEGSKA (reference sequence). V lost 6 bases to trimming and J lost 4 bases; unmatched junction nucleotides: 6. The CDR3 covers 14 residues. The CDR3 coding sequence is TGCAGTGCGGCGGGACTAGCGGGATTATACGAGCAGTACTTC. It codes for CSAAGLAGLYEQYF.

The chain uses TRBV28 and TRBJ2-1; maybe TRBD2 (5 bases). V was clipped by 3 bases and J by 4 bases, with 16 bases between them. The CDR3 loop spans 16 amino acids. In germline, CDR1 is MDHEN, CDR2 SYDVKM. The CDR3 coding sequence is TGTGCCAGCAGTTTTTGGGCGAGACTATTATACAATGAGCAGTTCTTC. As protein: CASSFWARLLYNEQFF.

This clone was observed a handful of times. Other DNA sequences from this sample encode an identical CDR3 as well. The rearrangement joins TRBV6-1 to TRBJ1-2, with D hard to call. This CDR3 has 13 residues. Trimming shortened V by 5 bases and J by 0 bases, and 7 bases separated the two germline ends. Looked up from germline, CDR1 is MNHNS and CDR2 is SASEGT. CDR3 DNA sequence: TGTGCCAGCAGTCCCGGCCCTAACTATGGCTACACCTTC. It encodes CASSPGPNYGYTF.

The rearrangement uses TRBV6-1 and TRBJ1-2, with D perhaps matching TRBD1 (5 bases). The germline V gene has CDR1 MNHNS and CDR2 SASEGT. The germline V and J ends were trimmed by 5 bases and 6 bases, with 16 bases remaining between them. The length of the CDR3 is 14 residues. CDR3 nucleotides: TGTGCCAGCAGTCCTCCGCTGGGGGAGAATGGCTACACCTTC. Amino acid sequence: CASSPPLGENGYTF.

This chain uses TRBV11-2 with TRBJ1-6, with 7 bases matching TRBD1. V gave up 1 base and J gave up 11 bases; unmatched junction bases: 5. This CDR3 has 14 amino acids. Germline CDR1 SGHAT, CDR2 FQNNGV. CDR3 nucleotide sequence: TGTGCCAGCAGCTTAGGGGGACAGACAACACCCCTCCACTTT. As protein: CASSLGGQTTPLHF.